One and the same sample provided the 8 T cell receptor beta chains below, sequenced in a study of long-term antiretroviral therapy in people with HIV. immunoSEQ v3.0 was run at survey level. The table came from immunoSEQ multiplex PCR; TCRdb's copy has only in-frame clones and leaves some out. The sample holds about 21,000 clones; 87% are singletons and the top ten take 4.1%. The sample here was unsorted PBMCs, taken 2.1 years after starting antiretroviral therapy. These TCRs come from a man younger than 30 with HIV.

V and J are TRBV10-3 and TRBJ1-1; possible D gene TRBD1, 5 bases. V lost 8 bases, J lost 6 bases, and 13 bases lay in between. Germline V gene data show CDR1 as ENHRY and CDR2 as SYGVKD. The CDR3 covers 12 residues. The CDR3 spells CAIGGGEPEAFF. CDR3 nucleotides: TGTGCCATCGGTGGGGGAGAGCCTGAAGCTTTCTTT.

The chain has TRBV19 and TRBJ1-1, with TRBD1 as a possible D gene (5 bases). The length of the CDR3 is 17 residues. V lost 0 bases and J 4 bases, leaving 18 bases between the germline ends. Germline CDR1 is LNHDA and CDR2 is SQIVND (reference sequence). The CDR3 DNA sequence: TGTGCCAGTAGTATAGATGAAGGGGCGCTTCGGGGCACTGAAGCTTTCTTT. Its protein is CASSIDEGALRGTEAFF.

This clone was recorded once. CDR3 sequence (DNA): TGTGCCAGCAGACAAGGCCTGAGAAAACGGGCAGATACGCAGTATTTT. Amino acids: CASRQGLRKRADTQYF. The genes are TRBV13 and TRBJ2-3; D is unresolved. CDR3 length: 16 amino acids. Germline CDR1 and CDR2: PRHDT and FYEKMQ (reference sequence). V was clipped by 6 bases and J by 4 bases, with 20 bases between them.

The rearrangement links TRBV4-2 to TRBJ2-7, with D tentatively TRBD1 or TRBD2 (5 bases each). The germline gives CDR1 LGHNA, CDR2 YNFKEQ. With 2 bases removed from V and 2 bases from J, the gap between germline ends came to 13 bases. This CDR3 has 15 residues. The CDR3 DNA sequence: TGTGCCAGCAGCCAAACCGTCGGGACCCCCTACGAGCAGTACTTC. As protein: CASSQTVGTPYEQYF.

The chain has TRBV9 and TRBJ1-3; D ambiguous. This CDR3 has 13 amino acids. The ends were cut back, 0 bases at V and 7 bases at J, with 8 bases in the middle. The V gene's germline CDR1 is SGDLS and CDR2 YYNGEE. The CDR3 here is CASSVELGNTIYF. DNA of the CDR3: TGTGCCAGCAGCGTAGAGCTGGGGAACACCATATATTTT.

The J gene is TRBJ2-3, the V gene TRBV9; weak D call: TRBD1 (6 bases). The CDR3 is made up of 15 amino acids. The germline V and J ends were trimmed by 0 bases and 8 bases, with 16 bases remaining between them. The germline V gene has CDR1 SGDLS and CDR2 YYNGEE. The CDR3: CASSVGGLVESTQYF. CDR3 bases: TGTGCCAGCAGCGTAGGGGGGCTAGTAGAGAGTACGCAGTATTTT.

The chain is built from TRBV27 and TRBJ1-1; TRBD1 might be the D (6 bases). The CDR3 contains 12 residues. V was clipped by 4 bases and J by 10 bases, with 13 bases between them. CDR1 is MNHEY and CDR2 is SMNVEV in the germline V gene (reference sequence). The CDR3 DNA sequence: TGTGCCAGCAGTTCGAATACAGGGAGAGCTTTCTTT. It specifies CASSSNTGRAFF.

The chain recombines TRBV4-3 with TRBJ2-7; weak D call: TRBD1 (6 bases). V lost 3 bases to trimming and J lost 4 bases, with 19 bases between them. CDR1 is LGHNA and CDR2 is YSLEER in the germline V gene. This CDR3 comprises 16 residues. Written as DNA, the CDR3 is TGCGCCAGCAGCCAGGCCCTAGGGCAGGGGTGGTACGAGCAGTACTTC. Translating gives CASSQALGQGWYEQYF.